What follows are 10 T cell receptor beta chains derived from one specimen sequenced in a study of T cell clones after liver transplantation. Profiling relied on immunoSEQ multiplex PCR, and the TCRdb table lists in-frame clones only, not all of them. The data show about 47,000 clones, 80% to 90% seen once. Sequences were derived from CD8+ T cells from blood, sampled 12 months after liver transplant. The receptor set was obtained from a human patient who received a liver transplant. Some T cells may have come from the graft donor.

This clone appeared once. This sequence joins TRBV27 and TRBJ1-2; TRBD1 aligns across 9 bases. Trimming cost V 6 bases and J 5 bases; bases outside gene matches: 4. CDR3 length equals 13 residues. Germline assignment: CDR1 MNHEY and CDR2 SMNVEV (reference sequence). In DNA, the CDR3 is TGTGCCAGCAGCCGACAGGGGGTTTATGGCTACACCTTC. Protein sequence: CASSRQGVYGYTF.

A single count supports this clone. The V and J genes are TRBV12-1 and TRBJ2-7; the table's D call, TRBD2, was not checked against the DNA. TRBV12-1 is a pseudogene segment. This CDR3 contains 15 residues. The CDR3 region is CASSSGLAGGYEQYF. Here the CDR3 DNA reads TGTGCCAGCAGCTCGGGACTAGCGGGGGGCTACGAGCAGTACTTC.

The gene calls are TRBV19 and TRBJ1-5; D might be TRBD1 (6 bases). The CDR3 covers 10 residues. V lost 4 bases and J 15 bases, leaving 10 bases between the germline ends. CDR1 LNHDA and CDR2 SQIVND come from the germline V gene (reference sequence). CDR3: CASSTRTVHF. CDR3 nucleotides: TGTGCCAGTAGTACCAGGACAGTGCATTTT.

This chain joins TRBV28 and TRBJ1-1, with D perhaps matching TRBD1 (5 bases). The V gene's germline CDR1 is MDHEN and CDR2 SYDVKM. This CDR3 has 16 amino acids. V was trimmed by 3 bases and J by 3 bases, leaving 17 bases between them. DNA of the CDR3: TGTGCCAGCAGTTTTTTTTTGGCAGGGATGGACACTGAAGCTTTCTTT. Translating it yields CASSFFLAGMDTEAFF.

The DNA for the CDR3 is TGTGCCAGTAGTATAGGACAGTACACTGAAGCTTTCTTT. This gives the protein CASSIGQYTEAFF. This chain joins TRBV19 and TRBJ1-1, with a tentative D call TRBD1 (5 bases). Looked up from germline, CDR1 is LNHDA and CDR2 is SQIVND (reference sequence). The V end was cut by 1 base, the J end by 3 bases, with 6 bases between. This CDR3 is built from 13 residues.

Written as DNA, the CDR3 is TGTGCCAGCAGCCCTCGGGACCGGCTAGGGCTGTTTTTT. Its translation: CASSPRDRLGLFF. V and J are TRBV7-9 and TRBJ1-4; D is possibly TRBD1 (5 bases). Trimming removed 5 bases from V and 14 bases from J, with 18 bases in between. Germline V gives CDR1 SEHNR, CDR2 FQNEAQ (reference sequence). The CDR3 sequence is 13 residues long.

The chain links TRBV7-8 to TRBJ2-7, with 13 bases aligning to TRBD2. This CDR3 contains 17 residues. The ends lost 5 bases at V and 1 base at J; junction bases unmatched: 8. Germline CDR1 and CDR2: SGHVS and FQNEAQ. The CDR3 sequence is CASSHGLAGVGSYEQYF. DNA of the CDR3: TGTGCCAGCAGCCACGGACTAGCGGGAGTAGGGTCCTACGAGCAGTACTTC.

This clone appeared once. The chain couples TRBV27 to TRBJ2-7, with no clear D. The V gene's germline CDR1 is MNHEY and CDR2 SMNVEV (reference sequence). Trimming stripped 4 bases from V and 2 bases from J, with 12 bases between. The length of the CDR3 is 14 residues. The CDR3 region has the DNA TGTGCCAGCAGTTATAGTAGTGGGACCTACGAGCAGTACTTC. This gives the protein CASSYSSGTYEQYF.

The CDR3 DNA sequence: TGTGCCAGCAGTCTGGACAGTTTTAACTATGGCTACACCTTC. This gives the protein CASSLDSFNYGYTF. The chain combines TRBV28 with TRBJ1-2; D possibly corresponds to TRBD1 (6 bases). This CDR3 has 14 residues. V lost 5 bases and J 1 base, leaving 11 bases between the germline ends. In germline, CDR1 is MDHEN, CDR2 SYDVKM.

V is TRBV28 and J is TRBJ2-5; perhaps TRBD2 as D (6 bases). V shed 6 bases and J shed 6 bases, with 20 bases lying between them. This CDR3 contains 15 residues. The germline gives CDR1 MDHEN, CDR2 SYDVKM. In nucleotides, the CDR3 is TGTGCCAGCAGACTAGGGGACTGGGGTGGAAAGACCCAGTACTTC. It specifies CASRLGDWGGKTQYF. Looking up the rest from reference TRBV28 and TRBJ2-5 gives the full variable domain: DVKVTQSSRYLVKRTGEKVFLECVQDMDHENMFWYRQDPGLGLRLIYFSYDVKMKEKGDIPEGYSVSREKKERFSLILESASTNQTSMYLCASRLGDWGGKTQYFGPGTRLLVL.